These 25 T cell receptor beta chains originate from one sample sequenced in a study of human T cells and chemical hapten exposure. Time point of the sample: healthy volunteer bleed at 2 weeks. The total RNA was obtained from whole blood that was not fractionated. MiXCR, run by TCRdb on the RACE reads, gives a single entry per CDR3 protein. Of 130,000 or so distinct CDR3 sequences listed, approximately 8.3% are singletons. Material for sequencing was whole blood. All receptors derive from a male donor in good health. Some clones in this sample may be carry-over from other donors' samples.

This clonotype was detected only a few times. CDR3 DNA sequence: TGTGCCAGCAGTCGGGGGACAGGGACAGATACGCAGTATTTT. Translating it yields CASSRGTGTDTQYF. The chain is built from TRBV12-3 or TRBV12-4 and TRBJ2-3; 9 bases agree with TRBD1. J gave up 3 bases and V 5 bases, and 3 bases lay outside the gene matches. This CDR3 contains 14 residues.

This clonotype was seen only a few times. The rearrangement links TRBV29-1 to TRBJ1-1; 7 nucleotides align to TRBD1. The germline V gene has CDR1 SQVTM and CDR2 ANQGSEA. V lost 3 bases, J lost 1 base, and 5 bases stayed unmatched. The CDR3 sequence is 14 residues long. The CDR3 reads CSVDPRGENTEAFF. The CDR3 DNA sequence: TGCAGCGTTGACCCCAGGGGGGAGAACACTGAAGCTTTCTTT.

Of note for this clonotype: One junction end does not reproduce the germline sequence, and a read error may be involved. The chain combines TRBV6-5 with TRBJ1-4, with TRBD1 matching 10 bases. Germline values: CDR1 MNHEY, CDR2 SVGAGI. This CDR3 region has 13 residues. The CDR3 reads CASSFGTGEKLSF. CDR3 nucleotides: TGTGCCAGCAGTTTCGGGACAGGGGAAAAACTGTCTTTT.

Comment on this clonotype: This clone may be a read error of a much larger clone one base away. This chain links TRBV7-9 with TRBJ2-3, with 9 bases aligning to TRBD2. The CDR3 has 14 amino acids. The germline CDR1 and CDR2 sequences are SEHNR and FQNEAQ (reference sequence). For the CDR3, the DNA is TGTGTCAGCAGCTCACTAGCGGGTACAGATACGCAGTATTTT. Its translation: CVSSSLAGTDTQYF.

This clonotype was picked up a small number of times. This chain joins TRBV5-1 and TRBJ2-5; TRBD1 might be the D (6 bases). CDR3 length: 14 amino acids. Trimming removed 4 bases from V and 2 bases from J, with 12 bases in between. Germline V gene sequence: CDR1 SGHRS, CDR2 YFSETQ. For the CDR3, the DNA is TGCGCCAGCAGCGACGGGACACTTCAAGAGACCCAGTACTTC. It is translated as CASSDGTLQETQYF. The full variable domain, in which reference TRBV5-1 and TRBJ2-5 provide the parts outside the CDR3, is KAGVTQTPRYLIKTRGQQVTLSCSPISGHRSVSWYQQTPGQGLQFLFEYFSETQRNKGNFPGRFSGRQFSNSRSEMNVSTLELGDSALYLCASSDGTLQETQYFGPGTRLLVL.

The chain combines TRBV29-1 with TRBJ1-1; no reliable D call. This CDR3 contains 14 residues. Germline V gives CDR1 SQVTM, CDR2 ANQGSEA. With 7 bases removed from V and 3 bases from J, the gap between germline ends came to 18 bases. CDR3 region: CSAWAPLGDTEAFF. The CDR3 DNA reads TGCAGCGCGTGGGCTCCTCTTGGGGACACTGAAGCTTTCTTT.

This clonotype was recorded at least ten times. V and J are TRBV11-1 and TRBJ2-1; perhaps TRBD1 as D (6 bases). This CDR3 spans 14 amino acids. CDR1 and CDR2 from the germline V gene are SGHAT and FQDESV (reference sequence). The ends were cut back, 5 bases at V and 8 bases at J, with 16 bases in the middle. The CDR3 protein is CASSDRILGDEQFF. The CDR3, as DNA: TGTGCCAGCAGCGACAGGATCCTTGGGGATGAGCAGTTCTTC. Together with reference TRBV11-1 and TRBJ2-1, the CDR3 gives the full variable domain: EAEVAQSPRYKITEKSQAVAFWCDPISGHATLYWYRQILGQGPELLVQFQDESVVDDSQLPKDRFSAERLKGVDSTLKIQPAELGDSAMYLCASSDRILGDEQFFGPGTRLTVL.

This clonotype was observed a few times. The J gene is TRBJ2-5, the V gene TRBV7-2; D gene uncertain. Germline CDR1 SGHTA, CDR2 FQGNSA. Between the trimmed V and J ends, which lost 4 bases and 0 bases, there was a span of 6 bases. The CDR3 is 13 residues long. The CDR3 protein is CASSSANQETQYF. The CDR3 DNA sequence: TGTGCCAGCAGCTCTGCTAACCAAGAGACCCAGTACTTC. The whole variable domain, remainder taken from reference TRBV7-2 and TRBJ2-5, is GAGVSQSPSNKVTEKGKDVELRCDPISGHTALYWYRQSLGQGLEFLIYFQGNSAPDKSGLPSDRFSAERTGGSVSTLTIQRTQQEDSAVYLCASSSANQETQYFGPGTRLLVL.

The J gene is TRBJ1-5, the V gene TRBV12-3 or TRBV12-4; 11 bases fit TRBD1. V gave up 6 bases and J gave up 0 bases; unmatched junction bases: 4. CDR3 length: 16 residues. The CDR3 DNA sequence: TGTGCCAGCAGCTGGACAGGGGGCTATAGCAATCAGCCCCAGCATTTT. This sequence encodes CASSWTGGYSNQPQHF.

This clonotype appeared a few times. The rearrangement uses TRBV30 and TRBJ1-1, with 8 bases that match TRBD1. J was trimmed by 1 base and V by 5 bases; bases with no gene match: 0. There are 12 residues in the CDR3. Looked up from germline, CDR1 is GTSNPN and CDR2 is SVGIG (reference sequence). CDR3 nucleotide sequence: TGTGCCTGGGGACAGGGGAACACTGAAGCTTTCTTT. This translates into CAWGQGNTEAFF. Based on the CDR3 plus reference TRBV30 and TRBJ1-1, the full variable domain is SQTIHQWPATLVQPVGSPLSLECTVEGTSNPNLYWYRQAAGRGLQLLFYSVGIGQISSEVPQNLSASRPQDRQFILSSKKLLLSDSGFYLCAWGQGNTEAFFGQGTRLTVV.

This clonotype was observed many times. This chain joins TRBV25-1 and TRBJ2-2; D may be TRBD1 or TRBD2 (5 bases each). CDR3 length: 15 amino acids. In germline, CDR1 is MGHDK, CDR2 SYGVNS. The V end was cut by 6 bases, the J end by 3 bases, with 14 bases between. CDR3 loop: CASSPPGLDTGELFF. The CDR3 nucleotides read TGTGCCAGCAGCCCGCCGGGGCTGGACACCGGGGAGCTGTTTTTT.

This clonotype was counted many times. V and J are TRBV7-6 and TRBJ1-5; the D is unclear. V was cut by 1 base and J by 4 bases, with 5 bases left in between. Germline V lookup: CDR1 SGHVS, CDR2 FNYEAQ. This CDR3 comprises 13 residues. The DNA of the CDR3 is TGTGCCAGCAGCTTAGGAAGAAATCAGCCCCAGCATTTT. This encodes CASSLGRNQPQHF.

This clonotype was seen a handful of times. The chain links TRBV18 to TRBJ2-7; TRBD2 is a possible D gene (5 bases). The CDR3 has 14 amino acids. Per the germline V gene, CDR1 is KGHSH and CDR2 is LQKENI. Trimming took 0 bases from V and 4 from J, leaving 10 bases between them. CDR3 in amino acids: CASSPPGSGYEQYF. In DNA form, the CDR3 reads TGTGCCAGCTCACCACCTGGCTCGGGGTACGAGCAGTACTTC.

This clonotype was observed many times. The chain recombines TRBV27 with TRBJ2-7; D could derive from TRBD1 or TRBD2 (5 bases each). From germline, CDR1 is MNHEY and CDR2 SMNVEV (reference sequence). Trimming removed 2 bases from V and 1 base from J, with 15 bases in between. CDR3 length: 16 residues. CDR3 in DNA: TGTGCCAGCAGTTTAGAGGGACGGAGCCTTTCCTACGAGCAGTACTTC. Its translation: CASSLEGRSLSYEQYF.

This clonotype was seen ten or more times. The chain carries TRBV27 and TRBJ2-7; 9 bases map to TRBD1. Germline V gene sequence: CDR1 MNHEY, CDR2 SMNVEV (reference sequence). The CDR3 consists of 14 residues. The J segment lost 4 bases and the V segment lost 4 bases, leaving 5 bases of the junction unmatched. CDR3 bases: TGTGCCAGCAGTTACTCGACAGGGGGGTACGAGCAGTACTTC. Translation: CASSYSTGGYEQYF.

This clonotype came up a few times. The chain employs TRBV6-2 or TRBV6-3 and TRBJ2-6; D remains ambiguous. There are 15 residues in the CDR3. CDR1 and CDR2 (germline): MNHEY, SVGEGT. V lost 5 bases to trimming and J lost 0 bases, with 8 bases between them. The CDR3 DNA follows: TGTGCCAGCAGTGTACTGGACTCTGGGGCCAACGTCCTGACTTTC. It translates to CASSVLDSGANVLTF.

This clonotype was observed a handful of times. The genes are TRBV13 and TRBJ1-1; the D gene is possibly TRBD1 (5 bases). Trimming left V 1 base short and J 3 bases short, with 9 bases between. CDR3 length: 14 residues. Germline V gene lookup returns CDR1 PRHDT and CDR2 FYEKMQ (reference sequence). The CDR3 loop reads CASSLEGPDTEAFF. The CDR3 DNA is TGTGCCAGCAGCTTAGAGGGGCCTGACACTGAAGCTTTCTTT.

The chain joins TRBV7-3 to TRBJ2-7; D is unclear. CDR1 is SGHTA and CDR2 is FQGTGA in the germline V gene. V was trimmed by 0 bases and J by 9 bases, leaving 12 bases between them. This CDR3 contains 13 residues. The CDR3 protein is CASSLTGWEGQYF. CDR3 DNA: TGTGCCAGCAGCTTAACTGGTTGGGAAGGGCAGTACTTC.

The rearrangement uses TRBV7-2 and TRBJ1-5, with D maybe TRBD1 (6 bases). The CDR3 extends over 16 amino acids. V was trimmed by 4 bases and J by 1 base, leaving 14 bases between them. The germline V gene has CDR1 SGHTA and CDR2 FQGNSA. The DNA for the CDR3 is TGTGCCAGCAGCTCACGACAGGTCGGGAGCAATCAGCCCCAGCATTTT. Amino acids: CASSSRQVGSNQPQHF.

The chain combines TRBV18 with TRBJ2-1; 16 bases are shared with TRBD2. Germline V gene lookup returns CDR1 KGHSH and CDR2 LQKENI. The CDR3 has 18 amino acids. V shed 3 bases and J 0 bases; nucleotides not matched to a gene: 2. The CDR3 DNA reads as TGTGCCAGCTCACCCGGGACTAGCGGGGGGGCCTCCTACAATGAGCAGTTCTTC. Translating it yields CASSPGTSGGASYNEQFF. The variable domain in full, completed from reference TRBV18 and TRBJ2-1, reads NAGVMQNPRHLVRRRGQEARLRCSPMKGHSHVYWYRQLPEEGLKFMVYLQKENIIDESGMPKERFSAEFPKEGPSILRIQQVVRGDSAAYFCASSPGTSGGASYNEQFFGPGTRLTVL.

This clonotype was counted at least ten times. This chain joins TRBV11-2 and TRBJ2-1; TRBD2 matches 10 bases. This CDR3 has 17 amino acids. Trimming cost V 1 base and J 8 bases; bases outside gene matches: 11. Germline V lookup: CDR1 SGHAT, CDR2 FQNNGV. The CDR3 region has the DNA TGTGCCAGCAGCTTAGTGATGCCAGCGGGAGGGCCTTATGAGCAGTTCTTC. It codes for CASSLVMPAGGPYEQFF.

This clonotype was found a few times. The genes are TRBV19 and TRBJ2-2; 9 nucleotides agree with TRBD2. The CDR3 extends over 16 amino acids. After removal of 5 bases from V and 2 bases from J, the junction contained 6 bases not matched to a gene. Germline loops: CDR1 LNHDA, CDR2 SQIVND (reference sequence). The CDR3 protein is CASSALAGANTGELFF. CDR3 nucleotides: TGTGCCAGTAGTGCCTTAGCGGGGGCAAACACCGGGGAGCTGTTTTTT. The complete variable domain, with remaining parts taken from reference TRBV19 and TRBJ2-2, reads DGGITQSPKYLFRKEGQNVTLSCEQNLNHDAMYWYRQDPGQGLRLIYYSQIVNDFQKGDIAEGYSVSREKKESFPLTVTSAQKNPTAFYLCASSALAGANTGELFFGEGSRLTVL.

This clonotype has just a few counts. The chain combines TRBV20-1 with TRBJ2-3, with TRBD2 matching over 8 bases. The germline gives CDR1 DFQATT, CDR2 SNEGSKA (reference sequence). CDR3 length: 14 residues. After removal of 3 bases from V and 3 bases from J, the junction contained 5 bases not matched to a gene. The CDR3 nucleotides are TGCAGTGCTAGGGGACTAGGCAGGACAGATACGCAGTATTTT. Protein product: CSARGLGRTDTQYF.

In its sample, this clonotype was seen many times. V and J are TRBV7-2 and TRBJ1-2; D possibly corresponds to TRBD1 (5 bases). CDR3 size: 13 residues. The V end was cut by 5 bases, the J end by 4 bases, with 11 bases between. Germline values: CDR1 SGHTA, CDR2 FQGNSA. The DNA of the CDR3 is TGTGCCAGCAGCCAGACAGTGCTCTATGGCTACACCTTC. Protein sequence: CASSQTVLYGYTF.

The chain carries TRBV13 and TRBJ2-3; the match to TRBD2 covers 7 bases. The germline gives CDR1 PRHDT, CDR2 FYEKMQ (reference sequence). The CDR3 extends over 15 amino acids. The junction had 5 bases not matched to a gene; V was cut back by 3 bases and J by 2 bases. The CDR3 DNA sequence: TGTGCCAGCAGCTTGGGGGAGGGTGTCACAGATACGCAGTATTTT. Translation: CASSLGEGVTDTQYF.